The 15 T cell receptor beta chains below come from one sample, sequenced in a study of T cell clones after liver transplantation. Assay: immunoSEQ multiplex PCR; the TCRdb copy retains only in-frame clones and omits some. This table has 75,000 to 95,000 clones, approximately 87% appearing once. The sequencing here drew on CD4+ T cells from blood, taken at the 22-month timepoint. Receptors originate from a human patient who received a liver transplant. Among the T cells, some may be from the graft donor.

This chain connects TRBV7-2 to TRBJ2-1; D gene unclear. CDR1 is SGHTA, CDR2 FQGNSA, per germline. The V end lost 5 bases, the J end lost 9 bases, and 14 bases lay between the germline ends. This CDR3 contains 13 residues. CDR3 sequence reads: CASSQDVTREQFF. The CDR3 region has the DNA TGTGCCAGCAGCCAGGATGTGACCCGTGAGCAGTTCTTC.

Here the CDR3 reads CASSLKTGWELSTNEKLFF. The CDR3 DNA reads TGTGCCAGCAGCCTAAAGACAGGGTGGGAGCTCTCAACTAATGAAAAACTGTTTTTT. V and J are TRBV11-2 and TRBJ1-4, with TRBD1 matching over 7 bases. Germline CDR1 SGHAT, CDR2 FQNNGV. V lost 5 bases and J lost 0; bases outside the gene matches: 15. This CDR3 comprises 19 residues.

J is TRBJ1-2 and V is TRBV6-6, with D perhaps matching TRBD1 (5 bases). The CDR3 totals 16 residues. Trimming took off 5 bases at V and 5 bases at J, with 21 bases between the two ends. From germline, CDR1 is MNHNY and CDR2 SVGAGI (reference sequence). DNA of the CDR3: TGTGCCAGCAGTATACACGGGGCGAATCGGGAATATGGCTACACCTTC. Amino acids: CASSIHGANREYGYTF.

The chain is built from TRBV20-1 and TRBJ2-1; D may be TRBD2 (5 bases). Trimming took 3 bases from V and 10 from J, leaving 10 bases between them. Germline V gene lookup returns CDR1 DFQATT and CDR2 SNEGSKA (reference sequence). The CDR3 extends over 11 amino acids. The DNA for the CDR3 is TGCAGTGCTAGCGAGGGTCGGGAGCAGTTCTTC. It yields the protein CSASEGREQFF.

A single count supports this clone. J is TRBJ2-5 and V is TRBV15; no firm D call. Trimming stripped 4 bases from V and 0 bases from J, with 6 bases between. The CDR3 runs to 13 residues. Germline V gene lookup returns CDR1 LNHNV and CDR2 YYDKDF (reference sequence). The CDR3 is CATSTGNQETQYF. The CDR3 DNA reads as TGTGCCACCAGCACCGGCAACCAAGAGACCCAGTACTTC.

V usage is TRBV10-3 and J usage is TRBJ2-7; 9 bases are shared with TRBD1. J was trimmed by 3 bases and V by 5 bases; bases with no gene match: 5. CDR1 is ENHRY, CDR2 SYGVKD, per germline. The CDR3 length is 14 residues. CDR3 region: CAISSGTGIYEQYF. CDR3 DNA sequence: TGTGCCATCAGTTCCGGGACAGGGATCTACGAGCAGTACTTC.

This clone was seen more than once but under ten times. CDR3 protein: CASSLGSGTGELFF. The CDR3 nucleotides read TGTGCCAGCAGCTTAGGCAGCGGCACCGGGGAGCTGTTTTTT. The V gene is TRBV7-9, the J gene TRBJ2-2, with D perhaps matching TRBD2 (5 bases). Trimming shortened V by 1 base and J by 4 bases, and 7 bases separated the two germline ends. The V gene's germline CDR1 is SEHNR and CDR2 FQNEAQ (reference sequence). The length of the CDR3 is 14 residues.

This chain joins TRBV7-2 and TRBJ2-1, with D perhaps TRBD1 (6 bases). Trimming left V 4 bases short and J 6 bases short, with 7 bases between. Per the germline V gene, CDR1 is SGHTA and CDR2 is FQGNSA. CDR3 size: 12 residues. The CDR3 reads CASSSGVNEQFF. The DNA of the CDR3 is TGTGCCAGCAGCTCAGGGGTCAATGAGCAGTTCTTC.

The genes are TRBV27 and TRBJ2-1, with D tentatively TRBD2 (5 bases). The CDR3 totals 13 residues. Trimming shortened V by 8 bases and J by 13 bases, and 21 bases separated the two germline ends. The germline gives CDR1 MNHEY, CDR2 SMNVEV (reference sequence). CDR3 sequence (DNA): TGTGCCAGCCTCGGTGGGAGCCCCCATCGTCAGTTCTTC. Its protein product is CASLGGSPHRQFF.

This rearrangement joins TRBV11-2 to TRBJ1-3; D not certain. The CDR3 has 15 residues. V gave up 4 bases and J gave up 0 bases, with 10 bases separating them. Germline-derived CDR1 and CDR2 are SGHAT and FQNNGV. The CDR3 reads CASSSGPTSGNTIYF. CDR3 in DNA: TGTGCCAGCAGCTCCGGACCTACCTCTGGAAACACCATATATTTT.

The J gene is TRBJ1-2, the V gene TRBV5-1, with 7 bases aligning to TRBD1. The germline V gene encodes CDR1 SGHRS and CDR2 YFSETQ. J lost 2 bases, V lost 4 bases, and 14 bases had no gene match. This CDR3 spans 17 amino acids. DNA of the CDR3: TGCGCCAGCAGCCCGGGGGACGGGACAGCCGGGAACTATGGCTACACCTTC. Protein sequence: CASSPGDGTAGNYGYTF.

V gene TRBV5-1 combines with J gene TRBJ2-3; TRBD2 agrees at 11 bases. The CDR3 extends over 19 amino acids. The ends lost 1 base at V and 6 bases at J; junction bases unmatched: 16. The germline gives CDR1 SGHRS, CDR2 YFSETQ. This CDR3 is CASSLQQQSSGGQRDTQYF. The CDR3 DNA is TGCGCCAGCAGCTTGCAACAGCAGTCTAGCGGGGGGCAGAGGGATACGCAGTATTTT. Based on the CDR3 plus reference TRBV5-1 and TRBJ2-3, the full variable domain is KAGVTQTPRYLIKTRGQQVTLSCSPISGHRSVSWYQQTPGQGLQFLFEYFSETQRNKGNFPGRFSGRQFSNSRSEMNVSTLELGDSALYLCASSLQQQSSGGQRDTQYFGPGTRLTVL.

V gene TRBV6-5 combines with J gene TRBJ2-6, with D uncertain. V lost 4 bases and J lost 0, with 7 bases in between. The CDR3 totals 15 residues. Per germline, CDR1 MNHEY and CDR2 SVGAGI. CDR3 sequence (DNA): TGTGCCAGCAGTTTGACGGTCTCTGGGGCCAACGTCCTGACTTTC. This gives the protein CASSLTVSGANVLTF.

V is TRBV30 and J is TRBJ2-7; a weak D match, TRBD1 (5 bases). The V gene lost 4 bases and the J gene lost 4 bases, with 14 bases spanning the gap. There are 13 residues in the CDR3. Germline assignment: CDR1 GTSNPN and CDR2 SVGIG (reference sequence). The CDR3, as DNA: TGTGCCTGGACAAGGGGTAGGGTGTACGAGCAGTACTTC. It specifies CAWTRGRVYEQYF.

The chain uses TRBV28 and TRBJ2-3, with D possibly matching TRBD2 (6 bases). Between the trimmed V and J ends, which lost 6 bases and 5 bases, there was a span of 12 bases. This CDR3 comprises 13 residues. Per the germline V gene, CDR1 is MDHEN and CDR2 is SYDVKM. The CDR3 loop is CASSSGGEDTQYF. Here the CDR3 DNA reads TGTGCCAGCAGCTCCGGAGGGGAAGATACGCAGTATTTT.